This entry describes one T cell receptor (beta chain). This record belongs to a study of blood T cell repertoires in COVID-19. The method was immunoSEQ multiplex PCR; TCRdb's version includes in-frame clones alone and lacks a portion of them. The profile shows a few hundred thousand clones, 80% to 95% of them singletons. The study drew participants aged roughly 18 to 95 years from about two dozen US areas. Germline V gene data show CDR1 as SGHTS and CDR2 as YDEGEE. V lost 6 bases, J lost 8 bases, and 15 bases lay in between. The CDR3 has 13 amino acids. The chain employs TRBV5-8 and TRBJ1-5, with D perhaps TRBD1 (6 bases). The sequenced material came from PBMCs or T cells enriched from blood (not recorded which). This TCR was recovered from a woman aged 25 to 45 who had recovered from COVID-19. DNA of the CDR3: TGTGCCAGCAACCGGGACACCGACGAGCCCCAGCATTTT. It encodes CASNRDTDEPQHF.